These 10 T cell receptor beta chains were sequenced from one sample in a study of blood T cells in healthy people across ages (dated by TCRdb to between 2015 and 2016). Libraries were made using 5' RACE. Sequencing instrument: Illumina HiSeq 2500. A second roughly 6 to 11 cycle PCR used a sample-barcoded 5' primer and a J-beta primer mix. TCRdb applied fastp at Q25 and MiXCR to the public reads, then kept only in-frame beta chains. A single entry per CDR3 protein holds the most common genes and DNA from its merged rows. The sample table lists approximately 1,000,000 distinct CDR3 sequences, roughly two fifths of them with a count of one. The ten largest clonotypes hold 10% to 15% of the sample. The sequencing sample was made of blood. These receptors originate from a man younger than 35 in good health.

This clonotype was detected only a few times. The chain carries TRBV20-1 and TRBJ2-1, with 8 positions matching TRBD2. Germline CDR1 reads DFQATT; CDR2 reads SNEGSKA (reference sequence). V lost 1 base to trimming and J lost 8 bases; unmatched junction nucleotides: 13. The CDR3 runs 16 residues. The CDR3: CSARGSGGARTDEQFF. The CDR3 DNA follows: TGCAGTGCTAGAGGGAGCGGGGGAGCCCGTACCGATGAGCAGTTCTTC.

V usage is TRBV3-1 and J usage is TRBJ2-3; TRBD2 aligns across 7 bases. The V and J ends lost 3 bases and 0 bases, in that order; junction bases with no gene match: 6. There are 16 residues in the CDR3. Germline lookup yields CDR1 LGHDT and CDR2 YNNKEL (reference sequence). In DNA, the CDR3 is TGTGCCAGCAGCCAGGGGGGGTCACCAAGCACAGATACGCAGTATTTT. Encoded protein: CASSQGGSPSTDTQYF.

The chain recombines TRBV24-1 with TRBJ1-6; 10 nucleotides match TRBD1. The CDR3 extends over 15 amino acids. In germline, CDR1 is KGHDR, CDR2 SFDVKD. The trim removed 5 bases at V and 8 bases at J, leaving 5 bases unmatched. CDR3 sequence (DNA): TGTGCCACCAGTGTCCTGGACAGGGGGGATTCACCCCTCCACTTT. Residues: CATSVLDRGDSPLHF.

The V call is TRBV28, the J call TRBJ2-1; D might be TRBD1 (5 bases). The germline V gene has CDR1 MDHEN and CDR2 SYDVKM. Trimming took off 3 bases at V and 7 bases at J, with 13 bases between the two ends. The CDR3 has 14 amino acids. The CDR3 is CASSLEQGKNEQFF. The CDR3, as DNA: TGTGCCAGCAGTTTGGAGCAGGGTAAGAATGAGCAGTTCTTC. Supplemented by reference TRBV28 and TRBJ2-1, the full variable domain reads DVKVTQSSRYLVKRTGEKVFLECVQDMDHENMFWYRQDPGLGLRLIYFSYDVKMKEKGDIPEGYSVSREKKERFSLILESASTNQTSMYLCASSLEQGKNEQFFGPGTRLTVL.

The sample holds a few counts of this clonotype. The rearrangement uses TRBV20-1 and TRBJ2-1; 11 positions match TRBD2. V was clipped by 4 bases and J by 7 bases; unmatched bases: 3. Germline loops: CDR1 DFQATT, CDR2 SNEGSKA (reference sequence). CDR3 length: 13 residues. DNA of the CDR3: TGCAGTGCTACGACTAGCGGGGTAAATGAGCAGTTCTTC. Its protein product is CSATTSGVNEQFF.

This chain uses TRBV7-9 with TRBJ1-5, with D perhaps TRBD1 (5 bases). The V and J ends lost 3 bases and 9 bases respectively, with 12 bases between them. CDR1 and CDR2 from the germline V gene are SEHNR and FQNEAQ (reference sequence). The CDR3 contains 13 residues. The CDR3 coding sequence is TGTGCCAGCAGCTTGGGCAGGGAGGGGCCCCAGCATTTT. Protein: CASSLGREGPQHF.

J is TRBJ2-2 and V is TRBV20-1; D is undetermined. Per germline, CDR1 DFQATT and CDR2 SNEGSKA (reference sequence). The length of the CDR3 is 12 residues. Trimming shortened V by 2 bases and J by 1 base, and 2 bases separated the two germline ends. The DNA for the CDR3 is TGCAGTGCTAGATGGAACACCGGGGAGCTGTTTTTT. This sequence encodes CSARWNTGELFF.

This chain joins TRBV29-1 and TRBJ2-1; a possible D gene is TRBD1 (6 bases). This CDR3 comprises 14 residues. The V gene's germline CDR1 is SQVTM and CDR2 ANQGSEA. Trimming cost V 1 base and J 5 bases, with 12 bases left between them. The CDR3 protein is CSVEGTVYDNEQFF. The CDR3 nucleotides read TGCAGCGTTGAAGGGACAGTATATGACAATGAGCAGTTCTTC.

This chain joins TRBV4-2 and TRBJ2-4; 13 bases map to TRBD2. Germline CDR1 LGHNA, CDR2 YNFKEQ. With 2 bases clipped from V and 2 bases from J, the junction kept 3 bases outside the gene matches. The CDR3 contains 17 residues. The CDR3 DNA is TGTGCCAGCAGCCAAACTAGCGGGGGGGCGTCCAAAAACATTCAGTACTTC. Translation: CASSQTSGGASKNIQYF.

This clonotype came up a few times. The J gene is TRBJ1-1, the V gene TRBV13; TRBD1 is a possible D gene (5 bases). The CDR3 has 15 residues. The germline gives CDR1 PRHDT, CDR2 FYEKMQ (reference sequence). The V end was cut by 6 bases, the J end by 5 bases, with 19 bases between. The CDR3 region is CASSFGGGEGTEAFF. The CDR3 coding sequence is TGTGCCAGCAGTTTCGGTGGGGGGGAAGGAACTGAAGCTTTCTTT.